The present T cell receptor (beta chain) was sequenced within a study of Ad26.COV2.S vaccination and SARS-CoV-2 variants (dated by TCRdb to 2020 to 2023). About the full investigation: Vaccine-arm donors were drawn from COV1001, a multicentre, randomized, double-blind, placebo-controlled phase I-IIa trial of Ad26.COV2.S in healthy adults. Dosing of Ad26.COV2.S was intramuscular, at either 5x10^10 or 1x10^11 viral particles, delivered as one shot or as two shots spaced 56 days apart. The specificity and breadth of SARS-CoV-2-reactive T cell receptors after Ad26.COV2.S vaccination were assessed by TCRbeta repertoire sequencing. A total of 32 samples were included in the TCR-sequenced set, comprising around 19 Ad26.COV2.S vaccine recipients, 5 placebo recipients and 8 SARS-CoV-2 convalescent individuals. Trial participants were randomized into five groups of five, in which low-dose or high-dose Ad26.COV2.S was given once or twice, or placebo was given on both occasions. Throughout the experiments and outcome assessment, investigators stayed blinded to trial group allocation. Results and caveats for the whole study, not just this receptor: Ad26.COV2.S recipients had higher spike-specific TCR breadth than placebo recipients (P = 0.0014). The study was not powered for comparison of responses between vaccine doses or regimens. Comparable non-spike TCR breadth was observed between vaccine and placebo recipients, consistent with only spike being contained in the vaccine. After vaccination, substantial breadth of spike-specific CD8+ and CD4+ T cell responses was reported. The authors noted that total T cell responses may have been underestimated by the TCR breadth and depth analyses.

The treatment or condition label, as the study defines it: over 15 received Ad26.COV2.S at low or high dose, single or two shots; 5 received placebo; per-sample allocation not given. For vaccine and placebo recipients, the sequenced repertoires came from samples collected on day 63 after the first injection. Between 29 July and 7 August 2020, Cohort 1b enrolled approximately 26 adults aged 18-55 years at one site in Boston, USA. As a vaccine, Ad26.COV2.S was a replication-incompetent adenovirus type 26 vector that expressed a prefusion-stabilized SARS-CoV-2 spike protein derived from the original Wuhan strain. In the case of this clone: The antigen it recognizes is unknown. Base qualities are missing; no much larger clone stands one base away.

The immunoSEQ Assay was used to sequence TCRbeta CDR3 regions. After extraction, genomic DNA underwent amplification by bias-controlled multiplex PCR, followed by high-throughput sequencing. On the authors' methods: Collapsing and filtering of sequences were performed to quantify the absolute abundance of each unique TCRbeta CDR3 region. Usable DNA was measured by amplifying reference genes present in all nucleated cells, and TCRbeta template counts were normalized to that usable DNA to estimate T cell fraction. Repertoire TCRs were annotated as SARS-CoV-2-specific by exact matching of V gene, CDR3 amino acid sequence and J gene to a known reactive TCR set. The reference SARS-CoV-2 TCR set came from MIRA and was filtered for enrichment in COVID-19-positive ImmuneCODE repertoires, removing public or cross-reactive TCRs. Drawing on the MIRA antigens, annotated TCRs were analysed further at the level of specific ORF or position within ORF. Breadth was defined as annotated unique rearrangements over total unique productive rearrangements; depth was the summed frequency of those rearrangements. Two-sided Wilcoxon rank-sum tests were used to compare TCR breadth between groups. In TCRdb, the immuneACCESS table is reduced to in-frame sequences with V and J assigned. These tables do not hold every clone; where another copy was compared, an unresolved V gene accounts for under half, and the others remain unexplained. V and J calls and clone size are given by that table; D and trimming were obtained from the DNA. Recorded for this sample are 200,000 to 300,000 clones; 85% to 90% of them occurred a single time. In total, the top ten clones hold about 10% of the sample.

This TCR derives from a person aged 18-60 years who received the Ad26.COV2.S COVID-19 vaccine or a placebo. The sample was peripheral blood, taken in a trial of Ad26.COV2.S vaccine versus placebo.

The DNA sequence is as follows: TGCAGCGTTGAGCCGGGACTAGCGGCTGATACGCAGTATTTT. Its translation reads: CSVEPGLAADTQYF. The rearranged segments are TRBV29-1 and TRBJ2-3; 11 central bases correspond to TRBD2. The germline V gene gives CDR1 as SQVTM and CDR2 as ANQGSEA. Its CDR3 holds 14 amino acids, cysteine through phenylalanine. The retained sequence is limited to the CDR3, 42 bases, with the frame set at the first base. V lost 3 bases and J lost 6 bases, and the count of bases not matched to a germline gene is 5.